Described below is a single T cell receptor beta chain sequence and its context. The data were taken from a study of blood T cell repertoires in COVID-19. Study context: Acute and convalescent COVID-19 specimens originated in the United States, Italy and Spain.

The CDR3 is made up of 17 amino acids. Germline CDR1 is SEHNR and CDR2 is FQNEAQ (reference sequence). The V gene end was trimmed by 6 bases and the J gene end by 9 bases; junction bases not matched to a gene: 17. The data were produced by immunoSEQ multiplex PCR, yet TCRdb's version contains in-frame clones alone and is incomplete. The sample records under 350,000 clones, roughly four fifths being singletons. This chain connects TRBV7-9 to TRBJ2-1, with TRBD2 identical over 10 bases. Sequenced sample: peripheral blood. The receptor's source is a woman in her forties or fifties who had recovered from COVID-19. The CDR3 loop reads CASRTPRSGGDQGEQFF. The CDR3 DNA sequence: TGTGCCAGCAGAACCCCAAGGAGCGGGGGGGACCAGGGTGAGCAGTTCTTC.